This is a list of T cell receptor beta chains from one sample in a study of blood T cell repertoires in COVID-19. Sequencing used immunoSEQ multiplex PCR; TCRdb keeps in-frame clones, though not all of them. The sample lists around 330,000 clones, around 90% occurring once. Sequenced material: PBMCs or T cells enriched from blood (not recorded which). The receptors derive from a man in his 60s who had recovered from COVID-19. The CDR3 runs from the conserved cysteine through the conserved F or W. Fields, in order: clone size, D gene, J gene, V gene, CDR3 DNA, CDR3 protein. A D gene is named only where the DNA matches it firmly. Clone size is stated in some rows and not others, as once, few, many or a class when expanded.

-,TRBD1,TRBJ2-3,TRBV5-5,TGTGCCAGCAGCTTGCGGGACAGTTACACAGATACGCAGTATTTT,CASSLRDSYTDTQYF
-,TRBD1,TRBJ1-6,TRBV9,TGTGCCAGCAGCGCCCTCGGGACAGGCGGAAATAATTCACCCCTCCACTTT,CASSALGTGGNNSPLHF
few,-,TRBJ1-6,TRBV28,TGTGCCAGCAGTTTTAGGGGCTCCTATAATTCACCCCTCCACTTT,CASSFRGSYNSPLHF
-,-,TRBJ2-2,TRBV23-1,TGCGCCAGCGGGAGAGGTAACACCGGGGAGCTGTTTTTT,CASGRGNTGELFF
-,TRBD2,TRBJ2-3,TRBV3-1/TRBV3-2,TGTGCCAGCAGCCGTGGGGAGACTAGCCTCACAGATACGCAGTATTTT,CASSRGETSLTDTQYF
-,TRBD2,TRBJ2-1,TRBV11-3,TGTGCCAGCAGCTTAGAATTATGGACTAGCGGGAGAGGCTCCTACAATGAGCAGTTCTTC,CASSLELWTSGRGSYNEQFF
-,-,TRBJ1-2,TRBV7-9,TGTGCCAGCAGCTTAGGAAGTGTCGGGTATGGCTACACCTTC,CASSLGSVGYGYTF
-,-,TRBJ1-2,TRBV18,TGTGCCAGCTCACCACGGGCGGACAATGGCTACACCTTC,CASSPRADNGYTF
-,-,TRBJ2-2,TRBV21-1,TGTGCCAGCAGCAAGGGACAGGGTGACACCGGGGAGCTGTTTTTT,CASSKGQGDTGELFF
once,-,TRBJ1-5,TRBV28,TGTGCCAGCAGCCAAAACCGGGAAAGGAGATCAGGCAATCAGCCCCAGCATTTT,CASSQNRERRSGNQPQHF
once,TRBD2,TRBJ2-7,TRBV13,TGTGCCAGCAGTCCGGGACTAGCTTCCGAGCAGTACTTC,CASSPGLASEQYF
-,TRBD1,TRBJ1-2,TRBV9,TGTGCCAGCAGCGCGCCGGGACAGTGGGGTGGCGGCTACACCTTC,CASSAPGQWGGGYTF
-,TRBD2,TRBJ2-7,TRBV10-3,TGTGCCATCAGTGAGGGGAGCATGAAAGCGGGAATAATCACCTACGAGCAGTACTTC,CAISEGSMKAGIITYEQYF
few,-,TRBJ2-5,TRBV6-4,TGTGCCAGCAGTAGGGACTGGGGAGAGACCCAGTACTTC,CASSRDWGETQYF
-,-,TRBJ1-1,TRBV24-1,TGTGCCACCGAGGGTATTAGGAAAGCTTTCTTT,CATEGIRKAFF
-,TRBD1,TRBJ1-5,TRBV19,TGTGCCACCCGGACAGGGCAAAATAGCAATCAGCCCCAGCATTTT,CATRTGQNSNQPQHF
-,-,TRBJ1-1,TRBV11-3,TGTGCCAGCAGCTTATTCAGGAACACTGAAGCTTTCTTT,CASSLFRNTEAFF
once,-,TRBJ2-1,TRBV24-1,TGTGCCACCAGTGATTTGGGGGGCGACCACAATGAGCAGTTCTTC,CATSDLGGDHNEQFF
few,-,TRBJ2-5,TRBV28,TGTGCCAGCAGTTTATTGGTTAACATCCCCCAAGAGACCCAGTACTTC,CASSLLVNIPQETQYF
few,-,TRBJ1-1,TRBV2,TGTGCCAGCAGTGAAACAGGCCCGCAGGCTTTCTTT,CASSETGPQAFF
-,-,TRBJ1-5,TRBV9,TGTGCCAGCAGCGTAGATAATAGCAATCAGCCCCAGCATTTT,CASSVDNSNQPQHF
-,-,TRBJ2-5,TRBV19,TGTGCCAGTAGTATAGGCCAACAGGGCTGGGAGACCCAGTACTTC,CASSIGQQGWETQYF
-,TRBD2,TRBJ2-3,TRBV7-3,TGTGCCAGCAGTTCCGGGACTAGCACCTCAGATACGCAGTATTTT,CASSSGTSTSDTQYF
-,-,TRBJ1-5,TRBV29-1,TGCAGCGTCGGGGGGCGGGATCAGCCCCAGCATTTT,CSVGGRDQPQHF
-,-,TRBJ2-5,TRBV11-2,TGTGCCAGCAGCTTAGATGGCGGCAGGGGAAAGACCCAGTACTTC,CASSLDGGRGKTQYF
-,-,TRBJ2-2,TRBV7-2,TGTGCCAGCAGCTCTACCCGGGGGACCGGGGAGCTGTTTTTT,CASSSTRGTGELFF
few,-,TRBJ2-2,TRBV18,TGTGCCAGCTCACCACACCCCGCGGGAACGACCGGGGAGCTGTTTTTT,CASSPHPAGTTGELFF
-,TRBD1,TRBJ1-5,TRBV28,TGTGCCAGCAGCTCTGACAGGGTAAGCAATCAGCCCCAGCATTTT,CASSSDRVSNQPQHF
-,-,TRBJ2-3,TRBV4-1,TGCGCCAGCAGCCAACTTGTGGGCTTACGGTTGCAGTATTTT,CASSQLVGLRLQYF
-,TRBD1,TRBJ1-1,TRBV27,TGTGCCAGCAGGCCTTTGAGGGGGCGCACTGAAGCTTTCTTT,CASRPLRGRTEAFF
-,TRBD2,TRBJ2-7,TRBV5-1,TGCGCCAGCAGCTCGGACCTAGCGGGCTCCTACGAGCAGTACTTC,CASSSDLAGSYEQYF
-,TRBD2,TRBJ2-5,TRBV29-1,TGCAGCGTTGGATGGGGGGGCCAAGAGACCCAGTACTTC,CSVGWGGQETQYF
-,-,TRBJ2-1,TRBV24-1,TGTGCCACCCGACAGCGCGGCAGCTCCTACAATGAGCAGTTCTTC,CATRQRGSSYNEQFF
-,-,TRBJ1-2,TRBV9,TGTGCCAGCAGCCCCCGAGGGGGTAACTATGGCTACACCTTC,CASSPRGGNYGYTF
few,TRBD2,TRBJ2-1,TRBV5-1,TGCGCCAGCAGCTTGGTACTAGCGGGAGCGGTGAATGAGCAGTTCTTC,CASSLVLAGAVNEQFF
-,TRBD1,TRBJ2-6,TRBV2,TGTGCCAGCAGTGGCCGACAGGGGGCGAGCTCTGGGGCCAACGTCCTGACTTTC,CASSGRQGASSGANVLTF
-,TRBD1,TRBJ1-4,TRBV2,TGTGCCAGCAGCGAGATAGGGACAGCTAATGAAAAACTGTTTTTT,CASSEIGTANEKLFF
-,TRBD2,TRBJ2-2,TRBV3-1/TRBV3-2,TGTGCCAGCAGCAAGAAAGGACTAGCGGGAGTCAACACCGGGGAGCTGTTTTTT,CASSKKGLAGVNTGELFF